The 27 T cell receptor beta chains presented below share a single source sample, sequenced in a study of PD-1 blockade in classical Hodgkin lymphoma. Assay used: immunoSEQ multiplex PCR; TCRdb lists only in-frame clones, some missing. The data contain about 15,000 clones, 90% of them singletons. Time point specified: newly diagnosed, previously untreated cHL patient sample. The sample taken for sequencing was peripheral blood mononuclear cells (PBMCs). These receptors were taken from a human donor with classical Hodgkin lymphoma.

The CDR3 loop reads CASSPTSGADTQYF. The CDR3 DNA reads TGTGCCAGCAGCCCGACTAGCGGAGCAGATACGCAGTATTTT. The chain couples TRBV5-4 to TRBJ2-3; TRBD2 matches at 9 bases. J gave up 4 bases and V 4 bases, and 4 bases lay outside the gene matches. Per the germline V gene, CDR1 is SGHNT and CDR2 is YYREEE (reference sequence). CDR3 length equals 14 residues.

The chain carries TRBV11-3 and TRBJ2-1; D unclear. Germline V lookup: CDR1 SGHNT, CDR2 YENEEA. The CDR3 consists of 16 residues. Trimming removed 4 bases from V and 9 bases from J, with 22 bases in between. The CDR3 DNA reads TGTGCCAGCAGCTCCTCCTCATCATACCGCCCAGGTGAGCAGTTCTTC. This encodes CASSSSSSYRPGEQFF. Full variable domain (missing parts from reference TRBV11-3 and TRBJ2-1): EAGVVQSPRYKIIEKKQPVAFWCNPISGHNTLYWYLQNLGQGPELLIRYENEEAVDDSQLPKDRFSAERLKGVDSTLKIQPAELGDSAVYLCASSSSSSYRPGEQFFGPGTRLTVL.

The gene calls are TRBV27 and TRBJ2-2; 10 positions agree with TRBD2. Germline lookup yields CDR1 MNHEY and CDR2 SMNVEV (reference sequence). This CDR3 is 15 amino acids long. V was clipped by 2 bases and J by 7 bases; unmatched bases: 4. In nucleotides, the CDR3 is TGTGCCAGCAGTTTACTAGCGGGAGTGGTCGGGGAGCTGTTTTTT. It specifies CASSLLAGVVGELFF.

The V gene is TRBV28, the J gene TRBJ2-1; TRBD2 aligns across 13 bases. The CDR3 extends over 15 amino acids. Germline loops: CDR1 MDHEN, CDR2 SYDVKM. Trimming at V came to 0 bases and at J to 12 bases, leaving 5 bases not matched to a gene. The CDR3 DNA is TGTGCCAGCAGTTTATGGGGACTAGCGGGATTGAGGCAGTTCTTC. Translation gives CASSLWGLAGLRQFF.

This clone has a single count. The V gene is TRBV7-2, the J gene TRBJ2-1; TRBD1 agrees at 9 bases. V lost 7 bases and J lost 4; bases outside the gene matches: 11. Germline-derived CDR1 and CDR2 are SGHTA and FQGNSA. CDR3 size: 16 residues. CDR3 DNA sequence: TGTGCCAGCATCCTCACCCCGGGACAGGGTTACAATGAGCAGTTCTTC. Translating gives CASILTPGQGYNEQFF.

The gene calls are TRBV5-6 and TRBJ1-2, with 10 bases that match TRBD1. Germline CDR1 is SGHDT and CDR2 is YYEEEE. The CDR3 is made up of 13 amino acids. The ends lost 4 bases at V and 3 bases at J; junction bases unmatched: 0. The CDR3 loop is CASSGQGDYGYTF. The CDR3 coding sequence is TGTGCCAGCAGCGGACAGGGGGACTATGGCTACACCTTC.

The chain recombines TRBV5-5 with TRBJ2-1; 13 bases map to TRBD2. V lost 4 bases and J lost 9; bases outside the gene matches: 7. The CDR3 covers 15 residues. Per the germline V gene, CDR1 is SGHKS and CDR2 is YYEKEE (reference sequence). CDR3 region: CASSRTSGRRREQFF. Written as DNA, the CDR3 is TGTGCCAGCAGCCGGACTAGCGGGAGAAGGCGTGAGCAGTTCTTC.

This chain connects TRBV2 to TRBJ1-5; possibly TRBD1 for D (6 bases). CDR1 and CDR2 from the germline V gene are SNHLY and FYNNEI. This CDR3 is built from 15 residues. V lost 6 bases and J 2 bases, leaving 14 bases between the germline ends. CDR3 in DNA: TGTGCCAGCAGGAGGGGCAACAGGGGCAATCAGCCCCAGCATTTT. Protein sequence: CASRRGNRGNQPQHF.

This chain uses TRBV11-2 with TRBJ1-3; D unclear. Germline CDR1 is SGHAT and CDR2 is FQNNGV. This CDR3 has 13 amino acids. V was pared by 5 bases and J by 3 bases, with 8 bases between. CDR3 nucleotides: TGTGCCAGCAGCCCCACCCTTGGAAACACCATATATTTT. Encoded protein: CASSPTLGNTIYF. Using reference TRBV11-2 and TRBJ1-3 for the parts outside the CDR3, the full variable domain is EAGVAQSPRYKIIEKRQSVAFWCNPISGHATLYWYQQILGQGPKLLIQFQNNGVVDDSQLPKDRFSAERLKGVDSTLKIQPAKLEDSAVYLCASSPTLGNTIYFGEGSWLTVV.

The gene calls are TRBV2 and TRBJ2-1; D may be TRBD1 or TRBD2 (5 bases each). CDR3 length: 14 amino acids. The V and J ends lost 2 bases and 7 bases respectively, with 12 bases between them. The germline V gene has CDR1 SNHLY and CDR2 FYNNEI. Written as DNA, the CDR3 is TGTGCCAGCAGTGAACACGGGGCAGGGAATGAGCAGTTCTTC. Translating it yields CASSEHGAGNEQFF.

The J gene is TRBJ1-1, the V gene TRBV5-1, with a tentative D call TRBD1 (5 bases). The V end was cut by 5 bases, the J end by 0 bases, with 14 bases between. Germline V gene sequence: CDR1 SGHRS, CDR2 YFSETQ. The CDR3 loop spans 15 amino acids. The CDR3 DNA reads as TGCGCCAGCAGACTCAGGGACCTCATGAACACTGAAGCTTTCTTT. It codes for CASRLRDLMNTEAFF.

The gene calls are TRBV7-2 and TRBJ1-1; D might be TRBD1 (5 bases). The CDR3 loop spans 15 amino acids. Germline V CDR1 and CDR2: SGHTA, FQGNSA. V was clipped by 1 base and J by 4 bases, with 13 bases between them. CDR3 residues: CASSLVAGGGTEAFF. CDR3 sequence (DNA): TGTGCCAGCAGCTTAGTAGCGGGCGGGGGCACTGAAGCTTTCTTT.

The chain uses TRBV28 and TRBJ1-2, with 7 bases identical to TRBD1. V lost 8 bases and J lost 2; bases outside the gene matches: 2. The germline CDR1 and CDR2 sequences are MDHEN and SYDVKM. The CDR3 consists of 12 residues. The DNA for the CDR3 is TGTGCCAGCGGACAGGAGAACTATGGCTACACCTTC. As protein: CASGQENYGYTF.

The chain joins TRBV11-2 to TRBJ2-7; no reliable D call. The CDR3 is 13 residues long. Per the germline V gene, CDR1 is SGHAT and CDR2 is FQNNGV. V lost 5 bases, J lost 2 bases, and 10 bases lay in between. Written as DNA, the CDR3 is TGTGCCAGCAGCCATTTTGGCACCTACGAGCAGTACTTC. It codes for CASSHFGTYEQYF. Combining the CDR3 with reference TRBV11-2 and TRBJ2-7 gives the whole variable domain EAGVAQSPRYKIIEKRQSVAFWCNPISGHATLYWYQQILGQGPKLLIQFQNNGVVDDSQLPKDRFSAERLKGVDSTLKIQPAKLEDSAVYLCASSHFGTYEQYFGPGTRLTVT.

This rearrangement joins TRBV28 to TRBJ2-3, with 7 bases that match TRBD1. With 7 bases clipped from V and 6 bases from J, the junction kept 7 bases outside the gene matches. The CDR3 contains 13 residues. The germline CDR1 and CDR2 sequences are MDHEN and SYDVKM. For the CDR3, the DNA is TGTGCCAGCAAAGGACAGGCACCCGATACGCAGTATTTT. Translating gives CASKGQAPDTQYF.

The chain recombines TRBV5-4 with TRBJ2-3; 13 bases map to TRBD2. CDR3 length equals 17 residues. The junction had 9 bases not matched to a gene; V was cut back by 4 bases and J by 4 bases. Germline CDR1 is SGHNT and CDR2 is YYREEE (reference sequence). The CDR3 loop reads CASSRSLAGGAPDTQYF. The DNA of the CDR3 is TGTGCCAGCAGCCGATCACTAGCGGGAGGGGCTCCAGATACGCAGTATTTT.

This clone appeared a single time. V and J are TRBV25-1 and TRBJ2-3; D is uncertain. Trimming left V 4 bases short and J 4 bases short, with 3 bases between. Germline values: CDR1 MGHDK, CDR2 SYGVNS. The CDR3 is made up of 11 amino acids. CDR3 bases: TGTGCCAGCAGTGCACCAGATACGCAGTATTTT. Its translation: CASSAPDTQYF.

The chain couples TRBV9 to TRBJ2-1, with no clear D. Germline V gene lookup returns CDR1 SGDLS and CDR2 YYNGEE. The CDR3 length is 14 residues. V lost 0 bases and J lost 8, with 12 bases in between. The CDR3 sequence is CASSVVWSLDEQFF. CDR3 DNA sequence: TGTGCCAGCAGCGTAGTCTGGAGTCTGGATGAGCAGTTCTTC.

The J gene is TRBJ1-4, the V gene TRBV2, with D uncertain. From germline, CDR1 is SNHLY and CDR2 FYNNEI. V was cut by 7 bases and J by 4 bases, with 10 bases left in between. The CDR3 consists of 13 residues. CDR3: CASNPQINEKLFF. The CDR3 nucleotides read TGTGCCAGCAACCCACAGATTAATGAAAAACTGTTTTTT.

This chain joins TRBV7-8 and TRBJ2-3; D ambiguous. Germline CDR1 is SGHVS and CDR2 is FQNEAQ. CDR3 length: 13 amino acids. V was cut by 6 bases and J by 5 bases, with 12 bases left in between. CDR3 in DNA: TGTGCCAGCAGGCCGATGGCCGAAGATACGCAGTATTTT. This gives the protein CASRPMAEDTQYF.

The chain recombines TRBV6-1 with TRBJ2-7; TRBD1 matches at 7 bases. Germline V lookup: CDR1 MNHNS, CDR2 SASEGT. J gave up 6 bases and V 6 bases, and 11 bases lay outside the gene matches. This CDR3 has 14 residues. CDR3 loop: CASRAAGTDGEQYF. CDR3 nucleotides: TGTGCCAGCAGGGCTGCCGGGACAGACGGCGAGCAGTACTTC.

J is TRBJ2-5 and V is TRBV2, with D unclear. The V gene lost 6 bases and the J gene lost 1 base, with 3 bases spanning the gap. CDR3 length: 11 residues. From germline, CDR1 is SNHLY and CDR2 FYNNEI. The CDR3 reads CASSSQETQYF. For the CDR3, the DNA is TGTGCCAGCAGCTCCCAAGAGACCCAGTACTTC.

This chain joins TRBV28 and TRBJ2-7; maybe TRBD2 (6 bases). Per the germline V gene, CDR1 is MDHEN and CDR2 is SYDVKM. Trimming took off 5 bases at V and 4 bases at J, with 6 bases between the two ends. CDR3 length: 11 residues. The CDR3 nucleotides read TGTGCCAGCAGTGGGAGGTACGAGCAGTACTTC. Amino acids: CASSGRYEQYF.

This chain links TRBV28 with TRBJ1-3; D is perhaps TRBD1 (5 bases). Germline CDR1 is MDHEN and CDR2 is SYDVKM. The CDR3 is made up of 15 amino acids. Deletions cut 0 bases from V and 2 bases from J, with 8 bases between. The CDR3 protein is CASSLWGGAGNTIYF. In nucleotides, the CDR3 is TGTGCCAGCAGTTTATGGGGGGGAGCTGGAAACACCATATATTTT.

This rearrangement joins TRBV6-1 to TRBJ2-1, with 12 bases identical to TRBD2. The germline V gene has CDR1 MNHNS and CDR2 SASEGT. Trimming removed 3 bases from V and 2 bases from J; junction bases left unmatched: 2. The CDR3 extends over 16 amino acids. DNA for the CDR3: TGTGCCAGCAGTGAGGCTAGCGGGAGGGCCTACAATGAGCAGTTCTTC. It yields the protein CASSEASGRAYNEQFF.

This chain links TRBV4-2 with TRBJ1-4; 9 bases line up with TRBD1. V dropped 5 bases and J dropped 3; count of bases not matched to a gene: 1. The CDR3 totals 14 residues. The germline gives CDR1 LGHNA, CDR2 YNFKEQ. The CDR3 sequence is CASSNRGPNEKLFF. As DNA, the CDR3 is TGTGCCAGCAGCAACAGGGGGCCTAATGAAAAACTGTTTTTT.

The DNA for the CDR3 is TGTGCCAGCAGCCGGACAGGTTATTACACAGATACGCAGTATTTT. This encodes CASSRTGYYTDTQYF. The rearrangement uses TRBV6-1 and TRBJ2-3, with 7 nucleotides matching TRBD1. The germline V gene has CDR1 MNHNS and CDR2 SASEGT. This CDR3 is built from 15 residues. The V segment lost 6 bases and the J segment 2 bases; nucleotides outside the gene matches: 8.